A single sample is the source of the 17 T cell receptor beta chains below, sequenced in a study of CD8+ T cells in alopecia areata. Extracted RNA was reverse transcribed, and the resulting cDNA served as sequencing template. The table came from immunoSEQ multiplex PCR; TCRdb's copy has only in-frame clones and leaves some out. The data show more than 110,000 clones, around four fifths seen once. Regarding treatment: oral pan-JAK inhibitor, 5-10 mg twice daily. Sequences were derived from CD8+ T cells sorted from blood, sampled at week 4, from a patient treated with tofacitinib. Receptors were obtained from a human donor with alopecia areata.

The genes are TRBV15 and TRBJ2-5, with D perhaps matching TRBD1 (6 bases). This CDR3 is built from 15 residues. Germline CDR1 LNHNV, CDR2 YYDKDF (reference sequence). The germline V and J ends were trimmed by 5 bases and 2 bases, with 15 bases remaining between them. The CDR3 protein is CATSPRDTLQETQYF. As DNA, the CDR3 is TGTGCCACCAGCCCTCGGGACACTTTACAAGAGACCCAGTACTTC.

The CDR3 DNA reads TGTGCCAGCAGTGTCCAGGGCTCCTACGAGCAGTACTTC. Translated, it gives CASSVQGSYEQYF. This chain connects TRBV25-1 to TRBJ2-7; tentative D call: TRBD1 (5 bases). Germline V gives CDR1 MGHDK, CDR2 SYGVNS. The CDR3 totals 13 residues. V lost 4 bases to trimming and J lost 0 bases, with 7 bases between them.

This clone was detected a few times. V gene TRBV19 combines with J gene TRBJ2-7; TRBD1 aligns across 7 bases. Germline loops: CDR1 LNHDA, CDR2 SQIVND (reference sequence). The CDR3 contains 13 residues. Trimming at V came to 4 bases and at J to 0 bases, leaving 0 bases not matched to a gene. The CDR3 DNA sequence: TGTGCCAGTAGTAAGGGGGCCTCCTACGAGCAGTACTTC. Protein: CASSKGASYEQYF.

The V and J genes are TRBV30 and TRBJ1-5; D call uncertain. Trimming stripped 0 bases from V and 2 bases from J, with 8 bases between. The germline V gene has CDR1 GTSNPN and CDR2 SVGIG (reference sequence). CDR3 length: 14 residues. Here the CDR3 reads CAWSVGIGNQPQHF. The DNA of the CDR3 is TGTGCCTGGAGTGTAGGGATCGGCAATCAGCCCCAGCATTTT.

This chain uses TRBV7-9 with TRBJ2-5; no firm D call. The length of the CDR3 is 13 residues. With 2 bases removed from V and 2 bases from J, the gap between germline ends came to 6 bases. Looked up from germline, CDR1 is SEHNR and CDR2 is FQNEAQ (reference sequence). CDR3 nucleotide sequence: TGTGCCAGCAGCTTATTTATACAAGAGACCCAGTACTTC. Translation gives CASSLFIQETQYF.

There are a few counts of this clone. This rearrangement joins TRBV7-2 to TRBJ2-7, with TRBD1 identical over 10 bases. This CDR3 spans 15 amino acids. CDR1 SGHTA and CDR2 FQGNSA come from the germline V gene. J was trimmed by 4 bases and V by 2 bases; bases with no gene match: 5. The CDR3 protein is CASSLLGTGVYEQYF. DNA of the CDR3: TGTGCCAGCAGCTTATTAGGGACAGGGGTATACGAGCAGTACTTC.

This clone was counted a few times. The V gene is TRBV4-1, the J gene TRBJ2-5, with D possibly TRBD1 on 6 matching bases. Trimming took off 1 base at V and 4 bases at J, with 13 bases between the two ends. The germline V gene has CDR1 MGHRA and CDR2 YSYEKL. The CDR3 totals 15 residues. CDR3 protein: CASSQGPGVGETQYF. The CDR3 bases are TGCGCCAGCAGCCAAGGCCCAGGGGTCGGAGAGACCCAGTACTTC.

The chain links TRBV5-6 to TRBJ2-5, with D uncertain. The J call may be in error: the DNA end matches TRBJ2-7 better. Germline CDR1 SGHDT, CDR2 YYEEEE. The CDR3 contains 14 residues. CDR3 loop: CASSSPDTLLEQYF. Written as DNA, the CDR3 is TGTGCCAGCAGCTCTCCAGACACCTTGCTCGAGCAGTACTTC.

The chain combines TRBV27 with TRBJ2-1, with D possibly TRBD1 on 6 matching bases. V was shortened by 3 bases and J by 5 bases, with 11 bases between the two germline ends. The CDR3 is 14 residues long. Germline V gene sequence: CDR1 MNHEY, CDR2 SMNVEV (reference sequence). CDR3 DNA: TGTGCCAGCAGTTTGACCTGGACAGACAATGAGCAGTTCTTC. This encodes CASSLTWTDNEQFF.

This chain connects TRBV4-1 to TRBJ2-1; a weak D match, TRBD2 (7 bases). Trimming removed 3 bases from V and 0 bases from J, with 12 bases in between. Germline V gene sequence: CDR1 MGHRA, CDR2 YSYEKL. The CDR3 runs 16 residues. This chain's CDR3 is CASSQGGASSYNEQFF. CDR3 DNA sequence: TGCGCCAGCAGCCAGGGGGGGGCATCCTCCTACAATGAGCAGTTCTTC.

A few counts support this clone. The chain recombines TRBV11-2 with TRBJ2-1, with 11 bases matching TRBD2. CDR1 is SGHAT, CDR2 FQNNGV, per germline. The CDR3 loop spans 15 amino acids. The V and J ends lost 5 bases and 4 bases, in that order; junction bases with no gene match: 4. CDR3 protein: CASSLTSGGYNEQFF. CDR3 in DNA: TGTGCCAGCAGCCTTACTAGCGGGGGTTACAATGAGCAGTTCTTC.

This clone was recorded once. The V gene is TRBV5-1, the J gene TRBJ2-5; TRBD2 matches at 7 bases. This CDR3 region has 15 residues. V dropped 6 bases and J dropped 5; count of bases not matched to a gene: 13. Germline lookup yields CDR1 SGHRS and CDR2 YFSETQ. The CDR3 DNA reads as TGCGCCAGCACCCAGGAGCGGGGTGTTCGGGAGACCCAGTACTTC. This sequence encodes CASTQERGVRETQYF.

The chain couples TRBV29-1 to TRBJ2-5, with 10 bases fitting TRBD2. Germline trimming cut 2 bases from V and 5 bases from J; bases unmatched to any gene: 2. CDR3 size: 13 residues. The germline gives CDR1 SQVTM, CDR2 ANQGSEA. The CDR3 DNA reads as TGCAGCGTTGAAACGGGACTAGCGGAGACCCAGTACTTC. Residues: CSVETGLAETQYF. Filled out from reference TRBV29-1 and TRBJ2-5, the complete variable domain reads SAVISQKPSRDICQRGTSLTIQCQVDSQVTMMFWYRQQPGQSLTLIATANQGSEATYESGFVIDKFPISRPNLTFSTLTVSNMSPEDSSIYLCSVETGLAETQYFGPGTRLLVL.

The chain carries TRBV5-4 and TRBJ2-5; 8 bases fit TRBD1. With 2 bases clipped from V and 2 bases from J, the junction kept 8 bases outside the gene matches. Germline lookup yields CDR1 SGHNT and CDR2 YYREEE (reference sequence). There are 16 residues in the CDR3. CDR3 in amino acids: CASSFRTGLPQETQYF. The CDR3 coding sequence is TGTGCCAGCAGCTTCCGGACAGGGCTGCCACAAGAGACCCAGTACTTC. The variable domain in full, with the rest retrieved from reference TRBV5-4 and TRBJ2-5, is ETGVTQSPTHLIKTRGQQVTLRCSSQSGHNTVSWYQQALGQGPQFIFQYYREEENGRGNFPPRFSGLQFPNYSSELNVNALELDDSALYLCASSFRTGLPQETQYFGPGTRLLVL.

J is TRBJ2-4 and V is TRBV6-5, with D unclear. Germline V lookup: CDR1 MNHEY, CDR2 SVGAGI. The CDR3 sequence is 14 residues long. V lost 7 bases, J lost 0 bases, and 10 bases lay in between. CDR3 DNA: TGTGCCAGCACTTCTTCACCAGCCAAAAACATTCAGTACTTC. Translated: CASTSSPAKNIQYF.

This chain links TRBV27 with TRBJ2-5; a weak D match, TRBD1 (6 bases). Germline-derived CDR1 and CDR2 are MNHEY and SMNVEV (reference sequence). This CDR3 is 14 amino acids long. The V end was cut by 6 bases, the J end by 0 bases, with 11 bases between. Written as DNA, the CDR3 is TGTGCCAGCAGGATCGGACAGAACCAAGAGACCCAGTACTTC. As protein: CASRIGQNQETQYF.

The count of this clone is one. This rearrangement joins TRBV10-3 to TRBJ2-7; TRBD2 matches at 14 bases. The CDR3 contains 15 residues. The J segment lost 6 bases and the V segment lost 2 bases, leaving 3 bases of the junction unmatched. From germline, CDR1 is ENHRY and CDR2 SYGVKD. The CDR3 loop is CAISEPGLAGVEQYF. The CDR3 DNA reads as TGTGCCATCAGTGAGCCGGGACTAGCGGGGGTCGAGCAGTACTTC.